This record concerns one TCR beta chain sequence. Per the original data handling: Estimates of nucleated cell counts were drawn from the amplification of reference gene primers. The table came from immunoSEQ multiplex PCR; TCRdb's copy has only in-frame clones and leaves some out. V and J calls and clone size are given by that table; D and trimming were obtained from the DNA. The sample includes some 62,000 clones, 65% to 80% of them seen just once. The entry originates in a study of blood T cell repertoires in COVID-19. Study details: Both acute and convalescent COVID-19 samples were obtained from the United States, Italy and Spain. From T cells, B-cell-depleted T cells, or PBMCs came the material, which was cDNA or gDNA.

This CDR3 has 15 residues. The V gene end was trimmed by 5 bases and the J gene end by 4 bases; junction bases not matched to a gene: 10. Germline CDR1 SGHTA, CDR2 FQGNSA. The TCR was taken from a human donor in a cohort sampled during active COVID-19. V gene TRBV7-2 combines with J gene TRBJ1-2, with 7 bases lining up with TRBD1. The sample taken for sequencing was peripheral blood. CDR3 DNA sequence: TGTGCCAGCAGCCCCGGGACAGCCGCGGGCTATGGCTACACCTTC. The encoded protein is CASSPGTAAGYGYTF.